The 22 T cell receptor beta chains presented below share a single source sample, sequenced in a study of cytomegalovirus exposure and HLA in healthy donors. The primer mix had 60 Vbeta and 13 Jbeta primers. This table comes from immunoSEQ multiplex PCR, and its TCRdb copy is limited to in-frame clones, with some not included. The repertoire consists of 70,000 or so clones, with around 61% occurring once and the leading ten covering 3% to 3.5%. The material sequenced was PBMCs. The origin of the receptors is a woman in her fifties or sixties in good health and CMV-seronegative.

The chain is built from TRBV5-6 and TRBJ1-5, with D tentatively TRBD1 (6 bases). V lost 2 bases and J 3 bases, leaving 18 bases between the germline ends. Germline CDR1 and CDR2: SGHDT and YYEEEE. The CDR3 has 17 residues. The CDR3 coding sequence is TGTGCCAGCAGCTTACACCCGCGGACAGCCGTCAATCAGCCCCAGCATTTT. The encoded protein is CASSLHPRTAVNQPQHF.

V and J are TRBV4-2 and TRBJ2-1, with 7 bases matching TRBD2. V was clipped by 4 bases and J by 5 bases; unmatched bases: 11. CDR1 and CDR2 (germline): LGHNA, YNFKEQ. The CDR3 extends over 16 amino acids. DNA for the CDR3: TGTGCCAGCAGCCCTAAAAGGAGCGGGAACGACAATGAGCAGTTCTTC. The encoded protein is CASSPKRSGNDNEQFF.

The J gene is TRBJ1-5, the V gene TRBV29-1; tentative D call: TRBD1 (6 bases). This CDR3 region has 12 residues. CDR1 and CDR2 (germline): SQVTM, ANQGSEA. Trimming took 5 bases from V and 3 from J, leaving 8 bases between them. The CDR3, as DNA: TGCAGCGTTACAGGGACCAATCAGCCCCAGCATTTT. Translated: CSVTGTNQPQHF.

This chain joins TRBV7-2 and TRBJ1-1; 8 positions agree with TRBD1. The junction had 4 bases not matched to a gene; V was cut back by 5 bases and J by 5 bases. Germline V gives CDR1 SGHTA, CDR2 FQGNSA. CDR3 size: 13 residues. The CDR3 nucleotides are TGTGCCAGCAGCAAAACAGGGGGAACTGAAGCTTTCTTT. Protein: CASSKTGGTEAFF.

This chain connects TRBV28 to TRBJ2-3; 10 nucleotides line up with TRBD1. This CDR3 is built from 13 residues. Germline lookup yields CDR1 MDHEN and CDR2 SYDVKM. The V segment lost 6 bases and the J segment 3 bases; nucleotides outside the gene matches: 0. CDR3 amino acids: CASRGQGTDTQYF. The DNA of the CDR3 is TGTGCCAGCAGGGGACAGGGGACAGATACGCAGTATTTT.

The rearrangement uses TRBV7-9 and TRBJ1-2; no firm D call. There are 15 residues in the CDR3. The V and J ends lost 7 bases and 0 bases respectively, with 15 bases between them. Germline CDR1 is SEHNR and CDR2 is FQNEAQ (reference sequence). The CDR3 reads CASIRSSGSNYGYTF. DNA for the CDR3: TGTGCCAGCATCCGTTCGTCCGGGTCTAACTATGGCTACACCTTC.

This clone was picked up a small number of times. J is TRBJ2-7 and V is TRBV5-4, with 12 bases aligning to TRBD2. Per germline, CDR1 SGHNT and CDR2 YYREEE (reference sequence). V trimming: 0 bases; J trimming: 6 bases; junction bases outside the gene matches: 1. This CDR3 is 14 amino acids long. CDR3 nucleotides: TGTGCCAGCAGCTTGGGACTAGCGGGAGCCGAGCAGTACTTC. Amino acid sequence: CASSLGLAGAEQYF.

The chain is built from TRBV13 and TRBJ1-1; D gene uncertain. Germline loops: CDR1 PRHDT, CDR2 FYEKMQ (reference sequence). The V and J ends lost 5 bases and 0 bases respectively, with 10 bases between them. This CDR3 has 14 amino acids. For the CDR3, the DNA is TGTGCCAGCAGCGGGCGACGGATGAACACTGAAGCTTTCTTT. Its protein is CASSGRRMNTEAFF. Looking up the rest from reference TRBV13 and TRBJ1-1 gives the full variable domain: AAGVIQSPRHLIKEKRETATLKCYPIPRHDTVYWYQQGPGQDPQFLISFYEKMQSDKGSIPDRFSAQQFSDYHSELNMSSLELGDSALYFCASSGRRMNTEAFFGQGTRLTVV.

Worth noting for this clone: The junction departs from the called germline gene at one end, perhaps through a read error. V gene TRBV4-2 combines with J gene TRBJ1-2; 7 bases fit TRBD1. The CDR3 sequence is 13 residues long. Germline lookup yields CDR1 LGHNA and CDR2 YNFKEQ. The CDR3 loop reads CASSQGGGYGYSF. The CDR3 DNA reads as TGTGCCAGCAGTCAGGGGGGTGGCTATGGCTACTCCTTC.

The chain uses TRBV2 and TRBJ2-7, with D possibly matching TRBD2 (5 bases). The CDR3 sequence is 16 residues long. The germline V gene encodes CDR1 SNHLY and CDR2 FYNNEI. V lost 6 bases and J 2 bases, leaving 20 bases between the germline ends. The CDR3 sequence: CASSPGGLLTTYEQYF. Here the CDR3 DNA reads TGTGCCAGCAGCCCAGGTGGACTCCTAACCACCTACGAGCAGTACTTC.

The rearrangement uses TRBV19 and TRBJ2-5; 8 bases align to TRBD1. Trimming removed 11 bases from V and 1 base from J; junction bases left unmatched: 6. Looked up from germline, CDR1 is LNHDA and CDR2 is SQIVND (reference sequence). The CDR3 covers 13 residues. The CDR3 spells CAAGGSPQETQYF. The CDR3 DNA reads as TGTGCCGCAGGGGGCTCCCCCCAAGAGACCCAGTACTTC.

The chain employs TRBV4-2 and TRBJ1-2; no clear D. This CDR3 region has 13 residues. From germline, CDR1 is LGHNA and CDR2 YNFKEQ. The V and J ends lost 0 bases and 5 bases respectively, with 7 bases between them. The CDR3 coding sequence is TGTGCCAGCAGCCAAGACAGGCCGTATGGCTACACCTTC. This encodes CASSQDRPYGYTF.

This chain links TRBV29-1 with TRBJ1-1; no definite D call. Germline V lookup: CDR1 SQVTM, CDR2 ANQGSEA. The length of the CDR3 is 12 residues. Trimming pared 6 bases from V and 0 bases from J, leaving 8 bases between. CDR3 residues: CSVGEMNTEAFF. CDR3 coding DNA: TGCAGCGTCGGGGAGATGAACACTGAAGCTTTCTTT.

This clone was counted a single time. The chain employs TRBV30 and TRBJ1-1, with 7 positions matching TRBD1. This CDR3 contains 16 residues. The germline V gene has CDR1 GTSNPN and CDR2 SVGIG (reference sequence). The CDR3: CANGKSRQGWDTEAFF. The CDR3 DNA reads as TGTGCGAATGGCAAATCCCGACAGGGTTGGGACACTGAAGCTTTCTTT.

The chain couples TRBV7-2 to TRBJ1-5; TRBD1 agrees at 7 bases. This CDR3 spans 14 amino acids. The V segment lost 2 bases and the J segment 7 bases; nucleotides outside the gene matches: 5. The germline CDR1 and CDR2 sequences are SGHTA and FQGNSA. The CDR3 loop reads CASSLRDSGQPQHF. In nucleotides, the CDR3 is TGTGCCAGCAGCTTACGGGACAGCGGACAGCCCCAGCATTTT.

A few counts support this clone. This chain joins TRBV30 and TRBJ1-2; D is unresolved. Germline V gives CDR1 GTSNPN, CDR2 SVGIG (reference sequence). Trimming left V 1 base short and J 5 bases short, with 8 bases between. The CDR3 contains 12 residues. The CDR3 loop reads CAWSAGHYGYTF. The CDR3 nucleotides read TGTGCCTGGAGTGCGGGTCATTATGGCTACACCTTC.

The chain combines TRBV5-6 with TRBJ2-1, with 14 bases lining up with TRBD2. The CDR3 extends over 15 amino acids. Trimming cost V 5 bases and J 7 bases; bases outside gene matches: 5. Germline lookup yields CDR1 SGHDT and CDR2 YYEEEE. The CDR3 nucleotides are TGTGCCAGCAGACGACTAGCGGGAGGGGTAAATGAGCAGTTCTTC. It is translated as CASRRLAGGVNEQFF.

The chain uses TRBV7-6 and TRBJ1-1; no definite D call. The germline V gene has CDR1 SGHVS and CDR2 FNYEAQ. V lost 4 bases, J lost 2 bases, and 11 bases lay in between. This CDR3 contains 14 residues. DNA for the CDR3: TGTGCCAGCAGCTCTGGGCCAGATAACACTGAAGCTTTCTTT. Amino acid sequence: CASSSGPDNTEAFF. Supplemented by reference TRBV7-6 and TRBJ1-1, the full variable domain reads GAGVSQSPRYKVTKRGQDVALRCDPISGHVSLYWYRQALGQGPEFLTYFNYEAQQDKSGLPNDRFSAERPEGSISTLTIQRTEQRDSAMYRCASSSGPDNTEAFFGQGTRLTVV.

The chain uses TRBV21-1 and TRBJ1-2. TRBV21-1 constitutes a pseudogene. The CDR3 is 15 residues long. CDR3 in DNA: TGTGCCAGCAGCAAAGACGGAGGGATAGGCTATGGCTACACCTTC. Protein sequence: CASSKDGGIGYGYTF.

In DNA, the CDR3 is TGTGCCAGCAGCTTGGAAGCGGGAGGGATCCAAGAGACCCAGTACTTC. It specifies CASSLEAGGIQETQYF. V usage is TRBV5-4 and J usage is TRBJ2-5, with TRBD2 matching over 10 bases. The CDR3 covers 16 residues. Germline CDR1 and CDR2: SGHNT and YYREEE (reference sequence). J gave up 1 base and V 0 bases, and 3 bases lay outside the gene matches.

The table lists this clone with a few counts. The rearrangement uses TRBV2 and TRBJ1-1; no definite D call. The CDR3 spans 12 residues. V was cut by 6 bases and J by 3 bases, with 8 bases left in between. Germline lookup yields CDR1 SNHLY and CDR2 FYNNEI. DNA of the CDR3: TGTGCCAGCAGCCTCCAGGACACTGAAGCTTTCTTT. It is translated as CASSLQDTEAFF.

This chain connects TRBV9 to TRBJ2-1; TRBD2 agrees at 11 bases. The germline V gene has CDR1 SGDLS and CDR2 YYNGEE. The CDR3 length is 15 residues. Losses at the gene ends were 3 bases for V and 4 bases for J; bases not matched to a gene: 3. The CDR3 DNA is TGTGCCAGCAGCGCTAGCGGGAGGTCGTACAATGAGCAGTTCTTC. Translation gives CASSASGRSYNEQFF.